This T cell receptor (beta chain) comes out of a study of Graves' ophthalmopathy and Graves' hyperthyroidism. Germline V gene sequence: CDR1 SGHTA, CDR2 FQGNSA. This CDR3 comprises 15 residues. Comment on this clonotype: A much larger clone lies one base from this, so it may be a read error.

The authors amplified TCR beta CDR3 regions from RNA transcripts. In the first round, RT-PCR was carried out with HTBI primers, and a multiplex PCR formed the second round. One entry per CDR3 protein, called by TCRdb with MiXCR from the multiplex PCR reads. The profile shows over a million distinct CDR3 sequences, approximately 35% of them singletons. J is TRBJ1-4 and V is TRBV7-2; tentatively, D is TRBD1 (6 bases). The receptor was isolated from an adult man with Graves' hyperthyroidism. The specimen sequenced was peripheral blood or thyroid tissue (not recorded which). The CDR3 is CASRLGGGREEKLFF. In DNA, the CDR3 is TGTGCCAGCAGATTAGGAGGGGGAAGAGAGGAAAAACTGTTTTTT. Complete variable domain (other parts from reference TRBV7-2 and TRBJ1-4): GAGVSQSPSNKVTEKGKDVELRCDPISGHTALYWYRQSLGQGLEFLIYFQGNSAPDKSGLPSDRFSAERTGGSVSTLTIQRTQQEDSAVYLCASRLGGGREEKLFFGSGTQLSVL.